This is a list of T cell receptor beta chains from one sample in a study of cytomegalovirus exposure and HLA in healthy donors. The assay was immunoSEQ multiplex PCR, and TCRdb's table has in-frame clones only and misses some. This sample has around 150,000 clones, with around four fifths found just once. The sequenced sample consisted of PBMCs. These receptors were collected from a woman aged 45-59 years in good health and CMV-seronegative. Both conserved end residues are part of each CDR3. Each record gives: D gene, J gene, V gene, clone size, CDR3 DNA, CDR3 protein. The D gene is left open where the match is weak. The size entry is marked missing in some rows and otherwise reads once, few, many or a size class.

TRBD2 | TRBJ2-5 | TRBV10-3 | once | TGTGCCATCACCGACTCGGGGGGGGGTTTAGAGACCCAGTACTTC | CAITDSGGGLETQYF
. | TRBJ1-1 | TRBV7-8 | . | TGTGCCAGCAGCTTGGCTCGGCGGGGAGAAGCTTTCTTT | CASSLARRGEAFF
. | TRBJ2-7 | TRBV27 | . | TGTGCCAGCAGTCCGCAACTACCTTACCTAACCTACGAGCAGTACTTC | CASSPQLPYLTYEQYF
. | TRBJ1-5 | TRBV6-5 | . | TGTGCCAGCAGCCGACGGGGGGAAGGGAATCAGCCCCAGCATTTT | CASSRRGEGNQPQHF
. | TRBJ1-1 | TRBV28 | . | TGTGCCAGCAGTCAAGCTTACAGGGCTTCTGAAGCTTTCTTT | CASSQAYRASEAFF
TRBD1 | TRBJ1-1 | TRBV7-9 | . | TGTGCCAGCAGCGTCCAGACAGGGCTGAACACTGAAGCTTTCTTT | CASSVQTGLNTEAFF
. | TRBJ1-1 | TRBV28 | . | TGTGCCAGCAGTGGAAGGGGGGGGCGCGGGGTTGAAGCTTTCTTT | CASSGRGGRGVEAFF
. | TRBJ2-3 | TRBV28 | . | TGTGCCAGCATCATGGGGAGAGACTTCACAGATACGCAGTATTTT | CASIMGRDFTDTQYF
TRBD1 | TRBJ1-4 | TRBV28 | few | TGTGCCAGCAGTTTAGGTACCAGGGGGCGAGGTGAAAAACTGTTTTTT | CASSLGTRGRGEKLFF
. | TRBJ1-5 | TRBV19 | . | TGTGCCAGTAGTACCGGGACTTGGCGGGGTCAGCCCCAGCATTTT | CASSTGTWRGQPQHF